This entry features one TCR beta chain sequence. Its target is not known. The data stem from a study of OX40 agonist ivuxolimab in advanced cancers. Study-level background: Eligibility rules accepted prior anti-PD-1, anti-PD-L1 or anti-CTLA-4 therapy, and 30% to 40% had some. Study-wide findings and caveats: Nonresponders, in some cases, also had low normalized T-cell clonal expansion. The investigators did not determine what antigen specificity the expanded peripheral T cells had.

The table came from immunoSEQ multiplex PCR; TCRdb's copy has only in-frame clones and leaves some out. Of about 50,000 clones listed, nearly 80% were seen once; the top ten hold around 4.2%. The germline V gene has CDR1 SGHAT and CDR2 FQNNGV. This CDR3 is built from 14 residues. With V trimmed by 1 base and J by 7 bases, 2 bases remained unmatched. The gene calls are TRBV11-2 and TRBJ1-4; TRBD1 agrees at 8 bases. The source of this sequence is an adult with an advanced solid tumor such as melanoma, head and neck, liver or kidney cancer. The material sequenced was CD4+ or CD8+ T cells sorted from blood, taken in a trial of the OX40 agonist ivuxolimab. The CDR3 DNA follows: TGTGCCAGCAGCTTAGGACAGGGGAGTGAAAAACTGTTTTTT. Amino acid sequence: CASSLGQGSEKLFF.